These 29 T cell receptor beta chains came from one sample sequenced in a study of cytomegalovirus exposure and HLA in healthy donors (dated by TCRdb to about 2017). The library was generated by the immunoSEQ multiplex PCR assay. For the multiplex PCR, a mixture combining 60 forward primers for TCR Vbeta segments and 13 reverse primers for TCR Jbeta segments was used. The immuneACCESS repertoire file appears here via TCRdb, limited to in-frame rearrangements. These files lack a portion of the clones; in checked studies, under half of the deficit traces to unresolved V genes, and the cause of the others is not known. The sample has 150,000 or so clones on record, around four fifths of them singletons. The ten largest clones represent more than 1.1% of the sample. Sequenced sample: PBMCs. The receptors stem from a woman between 25 and 40 years old in good health and CMV-seronegative.

The chain couples TRBV5-1 to TRBJ2-7; D might be TRBD2 (5 bases). CDR1 is SGHRS and CDR2 is YFSETQ in the germline V gene. V lost 0 bases and J 1 base, leaving 23 bases between the germline ends. The CDR3 is 19 residues long. The CDR3 DNA sequence: TGCGCCAGCAGCTTGGGAGGGAGAGGTTTTTGGGGTTTGTCCTACGAGCAGTACTTC. Translated: CASSLGGRGFWGLSYEQYF.

CDR3 sequence (DNA): TGTGCCAGCAGTCGGGCAGCGGGGGAGGGAGATACGCAGTATTTT. It specifies CASSRAAGEGDTQYF. This rearrangement joins TRBV9 to TRBJ2-3; 8 nucleotides match TRBD2. The CDR3 is made up of 15 amino acids. Germline loops: CDR1 SGDLS, CDR2 YYNGEE. Germline trimming cut 5 bases from V and 5 bases from J; bases unmatched to any gene: 10. Based on the CDR3 plus reference TRBV9 and TRBJ2-3, the full variable domain is DSGVTQTPKHLITATGQRVTLRCSPRSGDLSVYWYQQSLDQGLQFLIQYYNGEERAKGNILERFSAQQFPDLHSELNLSSLELGDSALYFCASSRAAGEGDTQYFGPGTRLTVL.

The V call is TRBV28, the J call TRBJ2-1, with 10 bases that match TRBD1. The V gene's germline CDR1 is MDHEN and CDR2 SYDVKM. Germline trimming cut 6 bases from V and 6 bases from J; bases unmatched to any gene: 8. The CDR3 extends over 15 amino acids. CDR3 sequence reads: CASSPGDRGSNEQFF. The CDR3 nucleotides are TGTGCCAGCAGCCCGGGGGACAGGGGAAGCAATGAGCAGTTCTTC.

The DNA for the CDR3 is TGTGCCACCAGCAGAGCATACAGCGGGGGGGCGGGTAAGGCTACGCAGTATTTT. Residues: CATSRAYSGGAGKATQYF. The genes are TRBV15 and TRBJ2-3; 10 bases fit TRBD2. V gave up 1 base and J gave up 8 bases; unmatched junction bases: 15. CDR1 and CDR2 from the germline V gene are LNHNV and YYDKDF (reference sequence). The CDR3 covers 18 residues.

V gene TRBV2 combines with J gene TRBJ1-5, with D perhaps TRBD1 (5 bases). The length of the CDR3 is 13 residues. V gave up 3 bases and J gave up 11 bases, with 14 bases separating them. The germline CDR1 and CDR2 sequences are SNHLY and FYNNEI. CDR3 sequence reads: CASSDGAPLAQHF. The CDR3 DNA sequence: TGTGCCAGCAGTGATGGGGCTCCATTGGCCCAGCATTTT.

J is TRBJ2-5 and V is TRBV29-1, with D unresolved. V was pared by 7 bases and J by 3 bases, with 9 bases between. Looked up from germline, CDR1 is SQVTM and CDR2 is ANQGSEA. The CDR3 is 11 amino acids. CDR3 in amino acids: CSATEKETQYF. The CDR3 DNA reads as TGCAGCGCTACAGAAAAAGAGACCCAGTACTTC. The variable domain in full, with the rest retrieved from reference TRBV29-1 and TRBJ2-5, is SAVISQKPSRDICQRGTSLTIQCQVDSQVTMMFWYRQQPGQSLTLIATANQGSEATYESGFVIDKFPISRPNLTFSTLTVSNMSPEDSSIYLCSATEKETQYFGPGTRLLVL.

V is TRBV29-1 and J is TRBJ2-1; D perhaps matches TRBD1 (5 bases). CDR3 length equals 13 residues. The V gene's germline CDR1 is SQVTM and CDR2 ANQGSEA. Trimming pared 5 bases from V and 4 bases from J, leaving 12 bases between. In DNA, the CDR3 is TGCAGCGTTAGGGGTGGGGAATACAATGAGCAGTTCTTC. Encoded protein: CSVRGGEYNEQFF.

This clone was seen a few times. V is TRBV2 and J is TRBJ2-2; maybe TRBD2 (5 bases). Trimming left V 7 bases short and J 3 bases short, with 12 bases between. CDR1 and CDR2 (germline): SNHLY, FYNNEI. The CDR3 is 14 residues long. The DNA for the CDR3 is TGTGCCAGCAAGGGAGACTCCTACACCGGGGAGCTGTTTTTT. Encoded protein: CASKGDSYTGELFF.

The gene calls are TRBV9 and TRBJ2-7, with D perhaps matching TRBD2 (6 bases). The CDR3 has 17 residues. Germline CDR1 is SGDLS and CDR2 is YYNGEE. Deletions cut 0 bases from V and 5 bases from J, with 21 bases between. CDR3 sequence reads: CASSVGPVTGVPHEQYF. The CDR3 DNA reads as TGTGCCAGCAGCGTAGGGCCCGTAACGGGAGTTCCCCACGAGCAGTACTTC.

The J gene is TRBJ1-2, the V gene TRBV19; no firm D call. The V end lost 3 bases, the J end lost 0 bases, and 11 bases lay between the germline ends. The CDR3 sequence is 15 residues long. Germline assignment: CDR1 LNHDA and CDR2 SQIVND (reference sequence). The DNA of the CDR3 is TGTGCCAGTAGTATTTTAGGAGGTTCTAACTATGGCTACACCTTC. Protein product: CASSILGGSNYGYTF. Supplemented by reference TRBV19 and TRBJ1-2, the full variable domain reads DGGITQSPKYLFRKEGQNVTLSCEQNLNHDAMYWYRQDPGQGLRLIYYSQIVNDFQKGDIAEGYSVSREKKESFPLTVTSAQKNPTAFYLCASSILGGSNYGYTFGSGTRLTVV.

With respect to this clone: Mismatch with germline at one junction end may stem from a read error. The chain couples TRBV2 to TRBJ2-4; 9 positions agree with TRBD2. Looked up from germline, CDR1 is SNHLY and CDR2 is FYNNEI. The CDR3 loop spans 18 amino acids. The CDR3 region is CASSETGLAPRAKNSQYF. CDR3 DNA: TGTGCCAGCAGTGAAACTGGACTAGCGCCTCGGGCCAAAAACAGTCAGTACTTC. The full variable domain, completed using reference TRBV2 and TRBJ2-4, is EPEVTQTPSHQVTQMGQEVILRCVPISNHLYFYWYRQILGQKVEFLVSFYNNEISEKSEIFDDQFSVERPDGSNFTLKIRSTKLEDSAMYFCASSETGLAPRAKNSQYFGAGTRLSVL.

This clone was seen a few times. Germline is not matched at one junction end, which may reflect a read error. For the CDR3, the DNA is TGTTCCAGCAGCTTAGCGTTACCGGGACAGGGGACCTCACCCCTCCACTTT. Protein sequence: CSSSLALPGQGTSPLHF. This chain joins TRBV7-9 and TRBJ1-6; 10 nucleotides align to TRBD1. CDR1 SEHNR and CDR2 FQNEAQ come from the germline V gene (reference sequence). This CDR3 is built from 17 residues. Variable domain in full (rest from reference TRBV7-9 and TRBJ1-6): DTGVSQNPRHKITKRGQNVTFRCDPISEHNRLYWYRQTLGQGPEFLTYFQNEAQLEKSRLLSDRFSAERPKGSFSTLEIQRTEQGDSAMYLCSSSLALPGQGTSPLHFGNGTRLTVT.

This chain uses TRBV4-2 with TRBJ1-3; TRBD1 is a possible D gene (6 bases). CDR1 is LGHNA and CDR2 is YNFKEQ in the germline V gene. Trimming removed 0 bases from V and 2 bases from J, with 8 bases in between. There are 15 residues in the CDR3. This chain's CDR3 is CASSQEGGAGNTIYF. In nucleotides, the CDR3 is TGTGCCAGCAGCCAAGAAGGGGGTGCTGGAAACACCATATATTTT.

This clone occurred once. This sequence joins TRBV27 and TRBJ2-4, with 8 bases that match TRBD2. Germline CDR1 is MNHEY and CDR2 is SMNVEV (reference sequence). There are 14 residues in the CDR3. Trimming took 8 bases from V and 9 from J; bases not matched to a gene: 12. Here the CDR3 reads CASSGLAYPAIQYF. In DNA form, the CDR3 reads TGTGCCAGCTCCGGACTAGCCTACCCTGCCATTCAGTACTTC.

The J gene is TRBJ1-1, the V gene TRBV9; tentatively, D is TRBD1 (6 bases). This CDR3 is 13 amino acids long. Germline V gene data show CDR1 as SGDLS and CDR2 as YYNGEE. Trimming took off 3 bases at V and 4 bases at J, with 10 bases between the two ends. CDR3 in amino acids: CASSAGVGTEAFF. The CDR3 region has the DNA TGTGCCAGCAGCGCAGGGGTAGGCACTGAAGCTTTCTTT.

V is TRBV7-2 and J is TRBJ2-5, with D maybe TRBD1 (6 bases). Germline V CDR1 and CDR2: SGHTA, FQGNSA. Trimming pared 5 bases from V and 3 bases from J, leaving 10 bases between. This CDR3 spans 13 amino acids. The CDR3 reads CASSTGQKETQYF. CDR3 nucleotides: TGTGCCAGCAGCACTGGACAGAAAGAGACCCAGTACTTC.

Only one count was recorded for this clone. The V call is TRBV9, the J call TRBJ2-7, with D tentatively TRBD2 (5 bases). The CDR3 runs 13 residues. Trimming took off 4 bases at V and 3 bases at J, with 11 bases between the two ends. The germline V gene encodes CDR1 SGDLS and CDR2 YYNGEE. The CDR3 nucleotides are TGTGCCAGCAGCTTCTCCGCGGGCTACGAGCAGTACTTC. Protein sequence: CASSFSAGYEQYF.

V is TRBV29-1 and J is TRBJ2-3, with 8 bases that match TRBD1. Trimming at V came to 2 bases and at J to 2 bases, leaving 3 bases not matched to a gene. This CDR3 is built from 14 residues. CDR1 and CDR2 (germline): SQVTM, ANQGSEA. The CDR3 is CSVERTGNTDTQYF. In DNA form, the CDR3 reads TGCAGCGTTGAAAGGACAGGGAACACAGATACGCAGTATTTT.

The V gene is TRBV29-1, the J gene TRBJ1-1, with D tentatively TRBD1 (5 bases). There are 13 residues in the CDR3. Germline V gives CDR1 SQVTM, CDR2 ANQGSEA. Deletions cut 4 bases from V and 5 bases from J, with 14 bases between. The CDR3 loop reads CSVVLQGRTEAFF. The CDR3 region has the DNA TGCAGCGTTGTTTTGCAGGGCAGGACTGAAGCTTTCTTT. Full variable domain (missing parts from reference TRBV29-1 and TRBJ1-1): SAVISQKPSRDICQRGTSLTIQCQVDSQVTMMFWYRQQPGQSLTLIATANQGSEATYESGFVIDKFPISRPNLTFSTLTVSNMSPEDSSIYLCSVVLQGRTEAFFGQGTRLTVV.

The gene calls are TRBV7-9 and TRBJ2-1; D gene unclear. Germline V gives CDR1 SEHNR, CDR2 FQNEAQ (reference sequence). Between the trimmed V and J ends, which lost 1 base and 9 bases, there was a span of 7 bases. This CDR3 is built from 12 residues. The CDR3 loop reads CASSLDYSEQFF. The CDR3 DNA sequence: TGTGCCAGCAGCTTAGACTATTCTGAGCAGTTCTTC.

This sequence joins TRBV4-2 and TRBJ2-3; weak D call: TRBD1 (5 bases). The CDR3 extends over 22 amino acids. V was shortened by 1 base and J by 6 bases, with 35 bases between the two germline ends. The germline V gene has CDR1 LGHNA and CDR2 YNFKEQ. CDR3 nucleotides: TGTGCCAGCAGCCAAGCGACCCCTCCTTACAGGCGCCGAACGATTGCCGACGATACGCAGTATTTT. It yields the protein CASSQATPPYRRRTIADDTQYF.

The chain recombines TRBV4-1 with TRBJ2-1; 9 bases map to TRBD2. Per the germline V gene, CDR1 is MGHRA and CDR2 is YSYEKL. J gave up 7 bases and V 3 bases, and 10 bases lay outside the gene matches. This CDR3 spans 16 amino acids. CDR3 in DNA: TGCGCCAGCAGCCACTTAGCGGGGGTGGTCGAAAATGAGCAGTTCTTC. It translates to CASSHLAGVVENEQFF.

This chain connects TRBV9 to TRBJ1-4; 8 bases agree with TRBD1. In germline, CDR1 is SGDLS, CDR2 YYNGEE. V gave up 0 bases and J gave up 7 bases; unmatched junction bases: 8. CDR3 size: 16 residues. The CDR3 coding sequence is TGTGCCAGCAGCGTAGCCCTGGACAGGGATTCTGAAAAACTGTTTTTT. Amino acid sequence: CASSVALDRDSEKLFF.

The chain is built from TRBV27 and TRBJ2-7, with D possibly matching TRBD2 (5 bases). Germline V CDR1 and CDR2: MNHEY, SMNVEV (reference sequence). The length of the CDR3 is 12 residues. The germline V and J ends were trimmed by 7 bases and 3 bases, with 10 bases remaining between them. The CDR3 sequence: CASTDGNYEQYF. The CDR3 DNA follows: TGTGCCAGCACGGACGGGAACTACGAGCAGTACTTC.

The chain carries TRBV18 and TRBJ1-1; D unclear. CDR3 size: 16 residues. V was clipped by 3 bases and J by 2 bases, with 16 bases between them. From germline, CDR1 is KGHSH and CDR2 LQKENI. CDR3 bases: TGTGCCAGCTCACCGCGTGAGGGTGTGGGTAACACTGAAGCTTTCTTT. It translates to CASSPREGVGNTEAFF.

This clone was seen a single time. Sequence at one end of the junction differs from germline and may be a read error. V usage is TRBV7-7 and J usage is TRBJ1-1; no clear D. Germline CDR1 and CDR2: SSHAT and FNYEAQ (reference sequence). There are 13 residues in the CDR3. The CDR3 reads CASSQTPNTEAFF. The CDR3 DNA follows: TGTGCTAGCAGCCAGACACCCAACACTGAAGCTTTCTTT.

This clone appeared a few times. The V call is TRBV7-9, the J call TRBJ2-7; TRBD2 might be the D (6 bases). The CDR3 has 13 amino acids. V was cut by 4 bases and J by 4 bases, with 11 bases left in between. The germline V gene has CDR1 SEHNR and CDR2 FQNEAQ (reference sequence). The CDR3 reads CASSSGTGYEQYF. The DNA for the CDR3 is TGTGCCAGCAGCTCTGGGACTGGGTACGAGCAGTACTTC.

As regards this clone: Other DNA sequences within the sample encode an identical CDR3. The gene calls are TRBV5-1 and TRBJ2-1; a weak D match, TRBD1 (6 bases). Germline V lookup: CDR1 SGHRS, CDR2 YFSETQ. This CDR3 is built from 15 residues. The V end lost 4 bases, the J end lost 0 bases, and 11 bases lay between the germline ends. DNA of the CDR3: TGCGCCAGCAGCCCCGGACAGAGCTCCTACAATGAGCAGTTCTTC. As protein: CASSPGQSSYNEQFF.

V usage is TRBV5-6 and J usage is TRBJ1-1; D not certain. CDR1 is SGHDT and CDR2 is YYEEEE in the germline V gene. The CDR3 sequence is 13 residues long. Deletions cut 0 bases from V and 6 bases from J, with 9 bases between. The CDR3, as DNA: TGTGCCAGCAGCTTGGCGCAGGCGTCTGAAGCTTTCTTT. It is translated as CASSLAQASEAFF.